These 21 T cell receptor beta chains were sequenced from one sample in a study of blood T cell dynamics during melanoma immunotherapy. As to time point: week 3, after first cycle of checkpoint inhibitor. Clones were sequenced by immunoSEQ multiplex PCR, and TCRdb holds only the in-frame ones, with some missing. This sample has 8,000 or so clones, with approximately 85% found just once. Sequences were derived from blood, sampled from a patient treated with checkpoint blockade. The receptors shown here come from a human donor with melanoma.

V and J are TRBV6-4 and TRBJ2-2; 7 nucleotides agree with TRBD1. The trim removed 4 bases at V and 6 bases at J, leaving 5 bases unmatched. The germline V gene has CDR1 MRHNA and CDR2 SNTAGT. The CDR3 runs to 14 residues. CDR3 loop: CASSAITGAGELFF. The CDR3 DNA is TGTGCCAGCAGTGCTATTACAGGGGCCGGGGAGCTGTTTTTT.

This chain connects TRBV6-6 to TRBJ1-1, with 7 bases fitting TRBD1. Germline loops: CDR1 MNHNY, CDR2 SVGAGI (reference sequence). After removal of 4 bases from V and 8 bases from J, the junction contained 7 bases not matched to a gene. CDR3 length: 13 residues. The CDR3 DNA is TGTGCCAGCAGTTCCCTGACAGGGAGCGAAGCTTTCTTT. This codes for CASSSLTGSEAFF.

This chain connects TRBV6-6 to TRBJ1-2; 9 bases align to TRBD1. V lost 5 bases and J lost 2; bases outside the gene matches: 6. CDR3 length: 15 residues. CDR1 MNHNY and CDR2 SVGAGI come from the germline V gene (reference sequence). The CDR3 DNA sequence: TGTGCCAGCAGTCCTCGGGACAGGGTAAACTATGGCTACACCTTC. Protein: CASSPRDRVNYGYTF.

The chain carries TRBV6-1 and TRBJ1-5; D perhaps matches TRBD1 (5 bases). The CDR3 contains 19 residues. The germline gives CDR1 MNHNS, CDR2 SASEGT. With 4 bases removed from V and 6 bases from J, the gap between germline ends came to 28 bases. CDR3 sequence (DNA): TGTGCCAGCAGTGTTACCCCGGGAGGCAGTCCAGGGAGTAGTCAGCCCCAGCATTTT. This sequence encodes CASSVTPGGSPGSSQPQHF.

The J gene is TRBJ1-4, the V gene TRBV28; D is perhaps TRBD1 (6 bases). Trimming pared 3 bases from V and 0 bases from J, leaving 11 bases between. Germline assignment: CDR1 MDHEN and CDR2 SYDVKM. CDR3 length: 16 amino acids. Here the CDR3 DNA reads TGTGCCAGCAGTTTTCAGGGGTTCCCAACTAATGAAAAACTGTTTTTT. Residues: CASSFQGFPTNEKLFF.

This chain uses TRBV2 with TRBJ1-1, with TRBD1 identical over 9 bases. In germline, CDR1 is SNHLY, CDR2 FYNNEI. V lost 5 bases, J lost 10 bases, and 8 bases stayed unmatched. The CDR3 contains 13 residues. CDR3 amino acids: CASSTQGARGAFF. For the CDR3, the DNA is TGTGCCAGCAGTACACAGGGGGCGCGAGGAGCTTTCTTT.

The chain combines TRBV6-5 with TRBJ1-2, with no clear D. V was shortened by 5 bases and J by 8 bases, with 12 bases between the two germline ends. Germline V gene lookup returns CDR1 MNHEY and CDR2 SVGAGI. The CDR3 has 12 residues. CDR3 amino acids: CASSVRQGGYTF. For the CDR3, the DNA is TGTGCCAGCAGTGTCCGTCAAGGGGGCTACACCTTC.

The J gene is TRBJ2-5, the V gene TRBV4-2, with 10 positions matching TRBD2. The DNA end is more similar to TRBJ2-7, so the J call may be wrong. The CDR3 is 16 residues long. Germline loops: CDR1 LGHNA, CDR2 YNFKEQ. CDR3 sequence: CASSQEEAGGLGEQYF. Here the CDR3 DNA reads TGTGCCAGCAGCCAAGAAGAAGCGGGAGGGCTCGGCGAGCAGTACTTC.

The V and J genes are TRBV19 and TRBJ2-7; 8 positions agree with TRBD2. The germline CDR1 and CDR2 sequences are LNHDA and SQIVND (reference sequence). This CDR3 is 15 amino acids long. The V segment lost 3 bases and the J segment 3 bases; nucleotides outside the gene matches: 7. CDR3 nucleotides: TGTGCCAGTAGTATCAGGACGGGAGGGAACTACGAGCAGTACTTC. Translation: CASSIRTGGNYEQYF.

The CDR3 loop is CASSLESGGDYGYTF. CDR3 coding DNA: TGCGCCAGCAGCTTGGAATCGGGGGGCGACTATGGCTACACCTTC. V is TRBV5-1 and J is TRBJ1-2; TRBD1 might be the D (6 bases). This CDR3 comprises 15 residues. Germline CDR1 reads SGHRS; CDR2 reads YFSETQ. V lost 0 bases, J lost 3 bases, and 12 bases lay in between.

The CDR3 region has the DNA TGTGCCAGCAGCTCGGTTAGGGGCACAGATACGCAGTATTTT. Amino acids: CASSSVRGTDTQYF. The V call is TRBV7-8, the J call TRBJ2-3; D unclear. V was clipped by 4 bases and J by 1 base, with 9 bases between them. The CDR3 consists of 14 residues. Germline V gene data show CDR1 as SGHVS and CDR2 as FQNEAQ.

The genes are TRBV6-1 and TRBJ1-3; D is uncertain. Germline V gives CDR1 MNHNS, CDR2 SASEGT. Trimming took off 4 bases at V and 1 base at J, with 11 bases between the two ends. The CDR3 contains 15 residues. In DNA, the CDR3 is TGTGCCAGCAGTGTATGGAGGGAATCTGGAAACACCATATATTTT. This encodes CASSVWRESGNTIYF.

The J gene is TRBJ1-6, the V gene TRBV2; possible D gene TRBD1, 5 bases. The CDR3 loop spans 16 amino acids. Germline V lookup: CDR1 SNHLY, CDR2 FYNNEI. The V end lost 4 bases, the J end lost 3 bases, and 13 bases lay between the germline ends. The CDR3 DNA reads TGTGCCAGCAGTGCGTCCCAGGGAGGCTATAATTCACCCCTCCACTTT. This codes for CASSASQGGYNSPLHF.

The V call is TRBV2, the J call TRBJ1-5; D is perhaps TRBD1 (6 bases). The CDR3 has 17 amino acids. Looked up from germline, CDR1 is SNHLY and CDR2 is FYNNEI. The V and J ends lost 3 bases and 1 base respectively, with 16 bases between them. CDR3 protein: CASSEWGGPLSNQPQHF. DNA for the CDR3: TGTGCCAGCAGTGAGTGGGGGGGCCCTTTAAGCAATCAGCCCCAGCATTTT.

The chain recombines TRBV15 with TRBJ2-7; 14 bases align to TRBD2. Looked up from germline, CDR1 is LNHNV and CDR2 is YYDKDF (reference sequence). With V trimmed by 4 bases and J by 5 bases, 4 bases remained unmatched. The CDR3 spans 15 residues. CDR3 amino acids: CATSTRLAGGNEQYF. As DNA, the CDR3 is TGTGCCACCAGCACAAGACTAGCGGGAGGGAACGAGCAGTACTTC.

The chain links TRBV2 to TRBJ1-6; D remains ambiguous. CDR1 is SNHLY, CDR2 FYNNEI, per germline. The CDR3 runs to 15 residues. Deletions cut 6 bases from V and 5 bases from J, with 14 bases between. The CDR3: CASRARDGNNSPLHF. The CDR3 DNA is TGTGCCAGCAGAGCCCGGGATGGAAATAATTCACCCCTCCACTTT.

The chain is built from TRBV5-8 and TRBJ1-2; the match to TRBD1 covers 7 bases. The CDR3 sequence is 13 residues long. Trimming cost V 4 bases and J 4 bases; bases outside gene matches: 4. Germline values: CDR1 SGHTS, CDR2 YDEGEE. The CDR3 sequence is CASSQGQIYGYTF. The CDR3, as DNA: TGTGCCAGCAGCCAGGGACAGATCTATGGCTACACCTTC.

The V call is TRBV7-8, the J call TRBJ1-3, with D unclear. This CDR3 has 12 amino acids. Deletions cut 8 bases from V and 4 bases from J, with 9 bases between. CDR1 is SGHVS and CDR2 is FQNEAQ in the germline V gene. The CDR3 is CASGREGNTIYF. DNA for the CDR3: TGTGCCAGCGGAAGGGAGGGAAACACCATATATTTT.

This chain joins TRBV5-1 and TRBJ2-3; either TRBD1 or TRBD2 may fit D (5 bases each). Germline V lookup: CDR1 SGHRS, CDR2 YFSETQ. This CDR3 contains 16 residues. Trimming stripped 3 bases from V and 1 base from J, with 15 bases between. The CDR3 spells CASSWENRPGTDTQYF. The DNA for the CDR3 is TGCGCCAGCAGCTGGGAGAACAGGCCTGGCACAGATACGCAGTATTTT.

The chain couples TRBV9 to TRBJ1-2; D might be TRBD1 (6 bases). The CDR3 totals 16 residues. The V gene lost 4 bases and the J gene lost 3 bases, with 19 bases spanning the gap. Germline V CDR1 and CDR2: SGDLS, YYNGEE. CDR3 bases: TGTGCCAGCAGCCCACCCTGGGGCAGGGGAGACTATGGCTACACCTTC. This gives the protein CASSPPWGRGDYGYTF.

The chain links TRBV4-2 to TRBJ1-4, with D perhaps TRBD1 (6 bases). V was trimmed by 1 base and J by 7 bases, leaving 19 bases between them. This CDR3 has 17 amino acids. The germline V gene encodes CDR1 LGHNA and CDR2 YNFKEQ. The CDR3 DNA reads TGTGCCAGCAGCCAAGTTGGAGGGGGACGCGTCAGTGAAAAACTGTTTTTT. Amino acids: CASSQVGGGRVSEKLFF.